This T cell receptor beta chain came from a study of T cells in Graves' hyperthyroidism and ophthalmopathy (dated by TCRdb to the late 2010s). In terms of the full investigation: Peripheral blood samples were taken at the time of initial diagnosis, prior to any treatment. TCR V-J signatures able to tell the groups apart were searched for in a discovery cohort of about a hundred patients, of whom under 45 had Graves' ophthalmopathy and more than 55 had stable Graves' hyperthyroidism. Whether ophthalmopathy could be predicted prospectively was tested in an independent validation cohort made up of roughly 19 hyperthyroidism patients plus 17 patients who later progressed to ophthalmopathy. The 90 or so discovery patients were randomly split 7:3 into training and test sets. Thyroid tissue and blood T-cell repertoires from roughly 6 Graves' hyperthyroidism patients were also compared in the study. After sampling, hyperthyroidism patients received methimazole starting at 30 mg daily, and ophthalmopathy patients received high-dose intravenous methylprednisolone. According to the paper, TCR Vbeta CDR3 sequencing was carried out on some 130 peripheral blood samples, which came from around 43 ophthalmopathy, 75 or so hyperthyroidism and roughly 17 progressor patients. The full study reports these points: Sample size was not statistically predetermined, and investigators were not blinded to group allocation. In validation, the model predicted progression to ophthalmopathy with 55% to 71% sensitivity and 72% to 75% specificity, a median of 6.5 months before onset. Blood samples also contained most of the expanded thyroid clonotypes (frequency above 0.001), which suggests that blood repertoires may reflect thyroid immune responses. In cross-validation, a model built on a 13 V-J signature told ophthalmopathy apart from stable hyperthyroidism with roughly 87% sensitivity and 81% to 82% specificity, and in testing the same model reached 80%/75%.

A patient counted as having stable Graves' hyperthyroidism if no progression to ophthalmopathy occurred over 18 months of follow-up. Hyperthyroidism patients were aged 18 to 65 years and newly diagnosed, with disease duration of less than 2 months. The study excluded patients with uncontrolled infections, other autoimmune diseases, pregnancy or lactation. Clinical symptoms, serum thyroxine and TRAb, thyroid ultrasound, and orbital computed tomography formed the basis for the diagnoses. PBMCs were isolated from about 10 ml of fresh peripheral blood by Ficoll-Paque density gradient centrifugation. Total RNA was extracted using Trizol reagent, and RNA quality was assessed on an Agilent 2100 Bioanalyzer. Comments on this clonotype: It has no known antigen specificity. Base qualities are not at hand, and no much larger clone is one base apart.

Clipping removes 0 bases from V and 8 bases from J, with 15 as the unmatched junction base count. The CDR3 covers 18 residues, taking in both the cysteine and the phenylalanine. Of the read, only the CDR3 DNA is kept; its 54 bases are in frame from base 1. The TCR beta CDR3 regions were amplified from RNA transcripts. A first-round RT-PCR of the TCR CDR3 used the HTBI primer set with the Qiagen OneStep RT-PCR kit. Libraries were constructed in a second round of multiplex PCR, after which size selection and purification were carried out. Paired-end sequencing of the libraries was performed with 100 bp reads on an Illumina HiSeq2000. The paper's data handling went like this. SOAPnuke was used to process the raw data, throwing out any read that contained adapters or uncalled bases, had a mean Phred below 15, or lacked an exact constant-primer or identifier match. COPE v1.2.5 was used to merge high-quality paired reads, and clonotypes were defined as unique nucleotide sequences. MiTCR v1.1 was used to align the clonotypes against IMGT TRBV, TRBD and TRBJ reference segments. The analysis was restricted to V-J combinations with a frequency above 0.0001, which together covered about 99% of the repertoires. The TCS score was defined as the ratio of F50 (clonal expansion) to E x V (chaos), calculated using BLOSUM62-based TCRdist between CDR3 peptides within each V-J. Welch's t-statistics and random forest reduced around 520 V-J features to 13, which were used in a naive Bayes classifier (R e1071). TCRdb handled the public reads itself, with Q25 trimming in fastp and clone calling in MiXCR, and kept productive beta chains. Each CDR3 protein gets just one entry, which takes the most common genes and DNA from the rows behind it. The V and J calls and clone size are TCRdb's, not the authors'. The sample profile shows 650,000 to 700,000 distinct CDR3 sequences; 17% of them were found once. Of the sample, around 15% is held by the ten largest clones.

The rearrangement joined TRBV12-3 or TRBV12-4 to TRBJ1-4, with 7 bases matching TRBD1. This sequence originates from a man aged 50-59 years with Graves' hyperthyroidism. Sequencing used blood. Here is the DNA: TGTGCCAGCAGTTTAGCCCGATCCTGGGGGGACAGTGGAGAAAAACTGTTTTTT. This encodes CASSLARSWGDSGEKLFF.